Listed below are T cell receptor beta chains from one sample, sequenced in a study of naive and memory T cell subsets. From the UMI-ligation and nested PCR reads, TCRdb called clonotypes with MiXCR, one entry per CDR3 protein. The table shows approximately 21,000 distinct CDR3 sequences, with around 10% occurring only once. Sequenced: central memory CD8+ T cells from blood. Receptors originate from a human donor in good health. Each CDR3 is given with its conserved first and last residue. The order of the fields is D gene, J gene, clone size, V gene, CDR3 protein, CDR3 DNA. D genes are given only for firm matches. Size tells how often a clone was seen (once, few, many) or the class of an expanded clone, and some rows leave it out.

NA | TRBJ1-3 | NA | TRBV20-1 | CSASGRGNTIYF | TGCAGTGCTAGTGGGAGAGGAAACACCATATATTTT
NA | TRBJ1-4 | many | TRBV6-5 | CASSSHRDETEKLFF | TGTGCCAGCAGTTCACACAGGGATGAGACTGAAAAACTGTTTTTT
NA | TRBJ1-2 | few | TRBV11-2 | CASSLDPGLSGYTF | TGTGCCAGCAGCTTAGATCCAGGGCTCTCTGGCTACACCTTC
TRBD1 | TRBJ1-1 | few | TRBV6-2/TRBV6-3 | CASSYSTGGAEAFF | TGTGCCAGCAGTTATTCCACAGGGGGCGCTGAAGCTTTCTTT
NA | TRBJ1-3 | few | TRBV7-9 | CASSLSVSATIYF | TGTGCCAGCAGCTTATCAGTCTCTGCCACCATATATTTT
TRBD1 | TRBJ1-1 | NA | TRBV28 | CASSLPGGQAFF | TGTGCCAGCAGCCTACCAGGGGGGCAAGCTTTCTTT
TRBD2 | TRBJ2-7 | many | TRBV5-1 | CASSLALAGVLEGTYEQYF | TGCGCCAGCAGCTTGGCTCTTGCGGGAGTTCTCGAAGGAACCTACGAGCAGTACTTC
NA | TRBJ2-7 | NA | TRBV9 | CASSVDRVGYEQYF | TGTGCCAGCAGCGTCGATCGGGTAGGGTACGAGCAGTACTTC
NA | TRBJ1-3 | many | TRBV7-8 | CASSLRPQVTGNTIYF | TGTGCCAGCAGCTTAAGGCCGCAGGTGACTGGAAACACCATATATTTT
TRBD1 | TRBJ2-7 | NA | TRBV7-9 | CASSLGGTGIHYEQYF | TGTGCCAGCAGCTTAGGTGGGACAGGGATTCACTACGAGCAGTACTTC
NA | TRBJ1-2 | few | TRBV7-9 | CASSPVGRGWDYGYTF | TGTGCCAGCAGCCCCGTAGGCCGTGGATGGGACTATGGCTACACCTTC
TRBD2 | TRBJ2-7 | NA | TRBV29-1 | CSVGGTDLTSGRGYEQYF | TGCAGCGTTGGGGGGACAGACCTGACTAGCGGGAGAGGGTACGAGCAGTACTTC
NA | TRBJ2-1 | NA | TRBV9 | CASSQDGGKQFF | TGTGCCAGCAGCCAAGACGGGGGTAAGCAGTTCTTC
TRBD1 | TRBJ1-2 | few | TRBV7-8 | CASRQGTEGYTF | TGTGCCAGCAGACAAGGGACAGAAGGCTACACCTTC
NA | TRBJ2-1 | many | TRBV19 | CASSIQGSGYNEQFF | TGTGCCAGTAGTATACAGGGTTCGGGTTACAATGAGCAGTTCTTC